The source of this T cell receptor beta chain is a study of shared clonotypes between healthy human individuals. Findings and caveats of the study: A small donor pool kept down the genetic and exposure-history diversity that was represented. In general, naive subsets displayed greater estimated richness than memory subsets did. Several donors held around 5% of naive CD4 clonotypes in common.

Some clones are missing from TCRdb's copy, which holds only in-frame ones; the method was immunoSEQ multiplex PCR. The sample yields about 2.3 million clones, just over 90% seen once. The V gene lost 3 bases and the J gene lost 3 bases, with 15 bases spanning the gap. This CDR3 has 16 residues. Germline CDR1 reads MDHEN; CDR2 reads SYDVKM. Note on this clone: The antigen remains unidentified.

The investigators split CD4+ cells into a CD45RA+ naive subset and a CD45RA-negative memory subset. Sequencing used naive CD4+ T cells from PBMCs. Stated subset: CD45RA+ positively selected. The J gene is TRBJ1-5, the V gene TRBV28; D may be TRBD1 (6 bases). This sequence originates from a man between 18 and 35 years old in good health. Some clones in this sample may be carry-over from other donors' samples. For the CDR3, the DNA is TGTGCCAGCAGTTTTCGGCGGGGGCCCTACAATCAGCCCCAGCATTTT. Translated: CASSFRRGPYNQPQHF.